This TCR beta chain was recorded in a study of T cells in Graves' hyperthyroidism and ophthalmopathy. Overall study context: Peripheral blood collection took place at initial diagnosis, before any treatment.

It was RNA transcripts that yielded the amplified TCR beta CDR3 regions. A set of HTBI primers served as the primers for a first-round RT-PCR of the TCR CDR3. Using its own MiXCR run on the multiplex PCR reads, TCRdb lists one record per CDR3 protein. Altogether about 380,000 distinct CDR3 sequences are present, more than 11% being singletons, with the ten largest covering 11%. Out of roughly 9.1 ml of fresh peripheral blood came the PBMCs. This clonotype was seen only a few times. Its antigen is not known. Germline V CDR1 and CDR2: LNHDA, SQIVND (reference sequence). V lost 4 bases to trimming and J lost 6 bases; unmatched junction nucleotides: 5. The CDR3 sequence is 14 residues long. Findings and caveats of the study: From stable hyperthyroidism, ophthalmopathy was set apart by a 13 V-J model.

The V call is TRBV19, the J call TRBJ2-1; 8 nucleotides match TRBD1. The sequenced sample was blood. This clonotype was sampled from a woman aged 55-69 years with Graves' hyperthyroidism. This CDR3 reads CASSTRTGSNEQFF. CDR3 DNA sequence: TGTGCCAGTAGTACCCGGACAGGGTCCAATGAGCAGTTCTTC.